The T cell receptor (beta chain) under discussion was sequenced for a study of cytomegalovirus exposure and HLA in healthy donors. PCR amplification relied on 60 Vbeta primers (plus 13 Jbeta primers). Assay used: immunoSEQ multiplex PCR; TCRdb lists only in-frame clones, some missing. The sample holds some 190,000 clones, 75% to 90% seen once. Germline values: CDR1 LNHNV, CDR2 YYDKDF (reference sequence). V was clipped by 1 base and J by 5 bases; unmatched bases: 5. The CDR3 extends over 16 amino acids. The sequenced material came from PBMCs. The sequence derives from a girl aged 10-17 years in good health and CMV-seropositive. This chain connects TRBV15 to TRBJ1-4; 9 bases are a match to TRBD1. Here the CDR3 DNA reads TGTGCCACCAGCAGAGGACAGGGGGGCCTAAATGAAAAACTGTTTTTT. Amino acid sequence: CATSRGQGGLNEKLFF.